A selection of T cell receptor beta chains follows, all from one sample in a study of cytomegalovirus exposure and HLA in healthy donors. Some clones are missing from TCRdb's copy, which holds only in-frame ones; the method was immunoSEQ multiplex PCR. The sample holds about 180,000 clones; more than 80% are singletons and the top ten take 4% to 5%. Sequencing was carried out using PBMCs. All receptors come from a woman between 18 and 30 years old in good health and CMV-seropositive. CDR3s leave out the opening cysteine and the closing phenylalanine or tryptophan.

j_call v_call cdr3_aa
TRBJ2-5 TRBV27 ASRTAWGSWRETQY
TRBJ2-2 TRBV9 ASSVATQEGELF
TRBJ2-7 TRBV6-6 ASSWQGASYEQY
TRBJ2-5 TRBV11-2 ASSLVRETQY
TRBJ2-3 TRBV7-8 ASSPQGAADTQY
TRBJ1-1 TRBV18 ASSPPGQGGWNTEAF
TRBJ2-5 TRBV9 ASSVRAGGQETQY
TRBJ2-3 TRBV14 ASSQGPGLAGTDTQY
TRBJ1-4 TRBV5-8 ASSLPNTGVAKLF
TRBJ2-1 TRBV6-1 ASSGGRGYNEQF